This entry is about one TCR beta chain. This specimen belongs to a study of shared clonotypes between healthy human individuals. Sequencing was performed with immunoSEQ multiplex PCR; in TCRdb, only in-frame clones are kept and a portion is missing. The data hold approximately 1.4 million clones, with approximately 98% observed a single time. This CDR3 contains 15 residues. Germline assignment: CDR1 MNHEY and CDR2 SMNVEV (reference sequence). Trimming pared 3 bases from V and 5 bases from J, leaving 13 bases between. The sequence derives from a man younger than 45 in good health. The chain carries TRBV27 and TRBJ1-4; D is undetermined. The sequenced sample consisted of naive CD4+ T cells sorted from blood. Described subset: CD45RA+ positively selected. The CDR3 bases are TGTGCCAGCAGTTTTTCGGACTGGCGGAATGAAAAACTGTTTTTT. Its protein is CASSFSDWRNEKLFF.